This T cell receptor beta chain was retrieved from a study of cytomegalovirus exposure and HLA in healthy donors. For the study at large: HLA-typed donors were the source of around 80 million unique TCRs, which an early data release held.

General observations from the study: Follow-up analysis seemed to connect common viral pathogens with several of the most significant clusters identified. Later on, a genetic analysis was performed. It linked a missense variant in DCLRE1C with V- and J-gene trimming of TCR beta. Among TCR beta chains, those listed as cytomegalovirus-associated numbered over 150.

Germline V gene data show CDR1 as SGHTA and CDR2 as FQGNSA. The CDR3 contains 12 residues. V lost 4 bases and J 0 bases, leaving 4 bases between the germline ends. Primers: 60 Vbeta forward and 13 Jbeta reverse. The repertoire was sequenced with immunoSEQ multiplex PCR; TCRdb's copy has only in-frame clones and lacks some. The sample totals about 42,000 clones. With regard to this clone: The antigen is undetermined.

This clonotype was sampled from a man aged 30 to 45 in good health and CMV-seronegative. Sequencing used PBMCs. The chain couples TRBV7-2 to TRBJ2-7; D is uncertain. CDR3 loop: CASSYSSYEQYF. Written as DNA, the CDR3 is TGTGCCAGCAGCTACAGCTCCTACGAGCAGTACTTC.